A single sample gave rise to the 18 T cell receptor beta chains below, sequenced in a study of response to subunit inactivated influenza vaccine. TCRdb re-called the RT-PCR reads with MiXCR, one entry per CDR3 protein. Of approximately 500,000 distinct CDR3 sequences listed, about 15% are singletons. Here the sequenced sample was PBMCs from blood, taken approximately 13 days after vaccination. Receptor source: a man aged 45-60 years who received an inactivated influenza vaccine.

The table lists this clonotype with a few counts. The chain joins TRBV9 to TRBJ2-1; tentative D call: TRBD2 (6 bases). V gave up 2 bases and J gave up 5 bases, with 14 bases separating them. The CDR3 spans 15 residues. The germline V gene has CDR1 SGDLS and CDR2 YYNGEE. In nucleotides, the CDR3 is TGTGCCAGCAGCGTGGAGCTTAGCGGTAACAATGAGCAGTTCTTC. Protein: CASSVELSGNNEQFF.

This clonotype was seen ten or more times. The chain has TRBV6-5 and TRBJ2-7; D perhaps matches TRBD1 (7 bases). The CDR3 is 16 residues long. Germline V gives CDR1 MNHEY, CDR2 SVGAGI. V was clipped by 0 bases and J by 4 bases, with 16 bases between them. CDR3 protein: CASSYSLGPGGYEQYF. CDR3 sequence (DNA): TGTGCCAGCAGTTACTCCCTTGGGCCAGGGGGGTACGAGCAGTACTTC.

In this sample, this clonotype turned up once. The rearrangement links TRBV2 to TRBJ1-6; D might be TRBD1 (5 bases). The germline V and J ends were trimmed by 6 bases and 9 bases, with 15 bases remaining between them. CDR1 is SNHLY and CDR2 is FYNNEI in the germline V gene. This CDR3 contains 14 residues. CDR3 sequence (DNA): TGTGCCAGCAGCGCGCGGGGGAACAGTTCACCCCTCCACTTT. Protein product: CASSARGNSSPLHF.

The chain is built from TRBV20-1 and TRBJ2-7; 11 bases are a match to TRBD2. Per the germline V gene, CDR1 is DFQATT and CDR2 is SNEGSKA (reference sequence). There are 14 residues in the CDR3. V was clipped by 5 bases and J by 3 bases; unmatched bases: 6. This CDR3 is CSAQASGGLYEQYF. The CDR3 region has the DNA TGCAGTGCTCAAGCTAGCGGGGGGCTCTACGAGCAGTACTTC.

This clonotype showed up just a few times. The chain joins TRBV20-1 to TRBJ2-1; a weak D match, TRBD1 (5 bases). The CDR3 has 11 residues. Trimming removed 7 bases from V and 10 bases from J, with 14 bases in between. Germline CDR1 reads DFQATT; CDR2 reads SNEGSKA (reference sequence). CDR3 nucleotide sequence: TGCAGTGGCAAAGACAGTCTGGAGCAGTTCTTC. This encodes CSGKDSLEQFF.

V gene TRBV29-1 combines with J gene TRBJ2-3; 9 nucleotides align to TRBD2. Germline V lookup: CDR1 SQVTM, CDR2 ANQGSEA. V lost 3 bases to trimming and J lost 5 bases; unmatched junction nucleotides: 6. This CDR3 contains 14 residues. The chain's CDR3 is CSVEGGRALDTQYF. The CDR3, as DNA: TGCAGCGTTGAGGGCGGGAGGGCCTTAGATACGCAGTATTTT.

The genes are TRBV6-4 and TRBJ2-5; D remains unclear. Trimming cost V 2 bases and J 2 bases, with 6 bases left between them. The CDR3 loop spans 13 amino acids. The germline CDR1 and CDR2 sequences are MRHNA and SNTAGT. The CDR3, as DNA: TGTGCCAGCAGTGACGCAGGACAAGAGACCCAGTACTTC. This gives the protein CASSDAGQETQYF.

V usage is TRBV9 and J usage is TRBJ1-3; 9 bases agree with TRBD1. V gave up 2 bases and J gave up 8 bases; unmatched junction bases: 5. Germline CDR1 reads SGDLS; CDR2 reads YYNGEE. The CDR3 consists of 14 residues. DNA of the CDR3: TGTGCCAGCAGCGTGGGACAGGGTGGGGACACCATATATTTT. This gives the protein CASSVGQGGDTIYF.

V is TRBV9 and J is TRBJ2-4; 8 bases map to TRBD1. CDR1 is SGDLS and CDR2 is YYNGEE in the germline V gene. The CDR3 has 16 amino acids. V lost 0 bases and J lost 15; bases outside the gene matches: 17. The CDR3 region has the DNA TGTGCCAGCAGCGTAGTTCTAAGACAGGGACAGGCAGTAAGGTACTTC. Its protein is CASSVVLRQGQAVRYF. The full variable domain, rest sourced from reference TRBV9 and TRBJ2-4, is DSGVTQTPKHLITATGQRVTLRCSPRSGDLSVYWYQQSLDQGLQFLIQYYNGEERAKGNILERFSAQQFPDLHSELNLSSLELGDSALYFCASSVVLRQGQAVRYFGAGTRLSVL.

The genes are TRBV15 and TRBJ2-5, with 12 bases that match TRBD2. The length of the CDR3 is 16 residues. Germline V gives CDR1 LNHNV, CDR2 YYDKDF (reference sequence). Trimming removed 3 bases from V and 2 bases from J; junction bases left unmatched: 4. The CDR3: CATSSGLAGFQETQYF. In DNA, the CDR3 is TGTGCCACCAGCAGCGGACTAGCGGGGTTTCAAGAGACCCAGTACTTC.

This chain uses TRBV5-1 with TRBJ2-5, with a weak D call TRBD2 (6 bases). V was pared by 0 bases and J by 1 base, with 13 bases between. Per the germline V gene, CDR1 is SGHRS and CDR2 is YFSETQ. CDR3 size: 16 residues. The CDR3 sequence is CASSLGRGRSQETQYF. CDR3 DNA: TGCGCCAGCAGCTTGGGGCGGGGACGATCCCAAGAGACCCAGTACTTC.

This clonotype was seen more than once but under ten times. The rearrangement joins TRBV15 to TRBJ2-6, with D unclear. Germline assignment: CDR1 LNHNV and CDR2 YYDKDF (reference sequence). Trimming pared 3 bases from V and 0 bases from J, leaving 15 bases between. This CDR3 contains 18 residues. CDR3 sequence reads: CATSSGVTPSSGANVLTF. In DNA, the CDR3 is TGTGCCACCAGCAGTGGAGTGACACCTTCCTCTGGGGCCAACGTCCTGACTTTC.

The rearrangement uses TRBV7-3 and TRBJ2-3; TRBD2 matches 10 bases. V lost 0 bases and J lost 4; bases outside the gene matches: 7. The CDR3 is made up of 17 amino acids. Germline lookup yields CDR1 SGHTA and CDR2 FQGTGA. This CDR3 is CASSLTPKRGGADTQYF. The CDR3 coding sequence is TGTGCCAGCAGCTTAACCCCCAAGCGGGGGGGCGCAGATACGCAGTATTTT.

This chain connects TRBV12-3 or TRBV12-4 to TRBJ2-3, with D maybe TRBD1 (6 bases). V lost 1 base and J 3 bases, leaving 8 bases between the germline ends. The CDR3 covers 14 residues. The CDR3 sequence is CASSLEQGTDTQYF. Written as DNA, the CDR3 is TGTGCCAGCAGTTTAGAACAGGGTACAGATACGCAGTATTTT.

The rearrangement links TRBV12-3 or TRBV12-4 to TRBJ2-5; 10 bases fit TRBD1. The CDR3 runs 18 residues. The trim removed 6 bases at V and 5 bases at J, leaving 18 bases unmatched. The CDR3 sequence is CASRGLGVGTGALETQYF. Written as DNA, the CDR3 is TGTGCCAGCAGGGGCCTTGGGGTCGGGACAGGGGCGTTGGAGACCCAGTACTTC.

V usage is TRBV12-3 or TRBV12-4 and J usage is TRBJ1-5, with D possibly matching TRBD1 (6 bases). This CDR3 has 13 amino acids. V was shortened by 0 bases and J by 6 bases, with 6 bases between the two germline ends. DNA of the CDR3: TGTGCCAGCAGTTTAGCCAGGGGTCAGCCCCAGCATTTT. Translating it yields CASSLARGQPQHF.

This sequence joins TRBV20-1 and TRBJ2-2, with a tentative D call TRBD2 (5 bases). The germline V gene has CDR1 DFQATT and CDR2 SNEGSKA (reference sequence). V gave up 5 bases and J gave up 6 bases, with 16 bases separating them. This CDR3 is built from 14 residues. The CDR3 DNA reads as TGCAGTGCTCGCCGCGAGGGCAAATCCGGGGAGCTGTTTTTT. It codes for CSARREGKSGELFF.

This clonotype has at least ten counts. V is TRBV7-9 and J is TRBJ2-5; D gene unclear. CDR1 is SEHNR and CDR2 is FQNEAQ in the germline V gene (reference sequence). The CDR3 contains 12 residues. The V end was cut by 4 bases, the J end by 5 bases, with 8 bases between. The CDR3 DNA follows: TGTGCCAGCAGCTACCTTGGCGAGACCCAGTACTTC. Protein sequence: CASSYLGETQYF.